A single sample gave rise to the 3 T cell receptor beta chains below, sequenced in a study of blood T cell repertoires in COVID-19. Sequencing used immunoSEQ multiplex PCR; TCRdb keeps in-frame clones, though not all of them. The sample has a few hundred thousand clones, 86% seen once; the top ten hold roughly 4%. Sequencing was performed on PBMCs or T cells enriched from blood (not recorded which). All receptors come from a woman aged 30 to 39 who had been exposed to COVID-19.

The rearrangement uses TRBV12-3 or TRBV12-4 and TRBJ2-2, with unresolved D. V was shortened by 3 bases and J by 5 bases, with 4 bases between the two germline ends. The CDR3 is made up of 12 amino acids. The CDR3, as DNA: TGTGCCAGCAGTTTTAGAACCGGGGAGCTGTTTTTT. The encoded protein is CASSFRTGELFF.

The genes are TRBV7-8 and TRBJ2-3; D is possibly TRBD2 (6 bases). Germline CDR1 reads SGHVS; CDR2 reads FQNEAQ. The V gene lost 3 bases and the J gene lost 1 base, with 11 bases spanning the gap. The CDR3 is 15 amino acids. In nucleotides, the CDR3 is TGTGCCAGCAGCTTCCCAGGCGGGGGCACAGATACGCAGTATTTT. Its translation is CASSFPGGGTDTQYF.

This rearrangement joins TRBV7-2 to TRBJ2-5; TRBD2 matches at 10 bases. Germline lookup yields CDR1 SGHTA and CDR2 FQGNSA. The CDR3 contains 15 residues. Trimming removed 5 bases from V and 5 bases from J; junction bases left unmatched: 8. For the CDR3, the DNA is TGTGCCAGCAGCCCACAGGGACTAGCGACGGAGACCCAGTACTTC. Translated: CASSPQGLATETQYF.